A selection of T cell receptor beta chains follows, all from one sample in a study of T cells in localized non-small cell lung cancer. The protocol was immunoSEQ multiplex PCR, while the TCRdb copy is restricted to in-frame clones and leaves out a portion. The sample shows about 74,000 clones, less than 85% of them seen only once. The sequenced sample was peripheral blood, obtained before any cancer treatment. Receptor source: a female donor aged 60 or older with stage I lung adenocarcinoma. Both conserved end residues are part of each CDR3. D genes are given only for firm matches. For some rows the clone size is stated as once, few or many, or as a class when expanded; others skip it.

TRBV7-2,-,TRBJ2-3,-,CASSLGGGSGDTQYF,TGTGCCAGCAGCTTGGGAGGGGGGTCAGGAGATACGCAGTATTTT
TRBV11-3,-,TRBJ2-7,-,CASSYRDSPTGEQYF,TGTGCCAGCAGCTACCGGGACTCCCCAACGGGTGAGCAGTACTTC
TRBV5-1,few,TRBJ2-2,-,CASSLSPGSERTGELFF,TGCGCCAGCAGCTTGTCCCCAGGGAGCGAACGCACCGGGGAGCTGTTTTTT
TRBV28,-,TRBJ2-7,TRBD2,CASSLFPAGRGEQYF,TGTGCCAGCAGTTTATTCCCGGCAGGGAGGGGTGAGCAGTACTTC
TRBV29-1,-,TRBJ2-3,TRBD1,CSVESIGQGANTQYF,TGCAGCGTTGAAAGTATTGGACAGGGGGCGAATACGCAGTATTTT
TRBV7-8,-,TRBJ1-1,-,CASSLINTEAFF,TGTGCCAGCAGCTTAATTAACACTGAAGCTTTCTTT
TRBV10-3,few,TRBJ2-1,-,CAISTTTGSYNEQFF,TGTGCCATCAGTACCACGACGGGATCCTACAATGAGCAGTTCTTC
TRBV7-9,-,TRBJ2-2,-,CASSLMGSGELFF,TGTGCCAGCAGCTTAATGGGGTCCGGGGAGCTGTTTTTT
TRBV7-8,-,TRBJ2-7,-,CASSRFAGTPSYEQYF,TGTGCCAGCAGCCGCTTCGCCGGGACTCCTTCCTACGAGCAGTACTTC
TRBV11-2,-,TRBJ1-5,-,CASSLGQTSNQPQHF,TGTGCCAGCAGCTTAGGGCAAACCAGTAATCAGCCCCAGCATTTT
TRBV19,-,TRBJ1-1,-,CASSVVGRTEAFF,TGTGCCAGTAGTGTGGTCGGCAGAACTGAAGCTTTCTTT
TRBV5-5,-,TRBJ2-3,-,CASSLEGRVTDTQYF,TGTGCCAGCAGCTTGGAAGGCAGGGTCACAGATACGCAGTATTTT
TRBV28,-,TRBJ1-4,-,CASIPGGRDEKLFF,TGTGCCAGCATCCCTGGGGGAAGGGATGAAAAACTGTTTTTT
TRBV9,-,TRBJ1-6,-,CASSVDWGGSGNSPLHF,TGTGCCAGCAGCGTAGACTGGGGAGGTAGTGGTAATTCACCCCTCCACTTT
TRBV5-1,-,TRBJ2-2,-,CASSLERLANTGELFF,TGCGCCAGCAGCTTGGAGAGACTAGCGAACACCGGGGAGCTGTTTTTT
TRBV6-6,-,TRBJ2-4,-,CASRRADSGANIQYF,TGTGCCAGCAGACGTGCGGACTCCGGTGCGAACATTCAGTACTTC
TRBV4-2,-,TRBJ2-1,TRBD2,CASSTTSGGGTYNEQFF,TGTGCCAGCTCCACAACTAGCGGCGGAGGGACCTACAATGAGCAGTTCTTC
TRBV5-1,-,TRBJ2-5,TRBD2,CASSSGTIQETQYF,TGCGCCAGCAGCTCCGGGACTATCCAAGAGACCCAGTACTTC
TRBV6-6,-,TRBJ2-5,TRBD2,CASSVHTSGQETQYF,TGTGCCAGCAGTGTCCATACTAGCGGCCAAGAGACCCAGTACTTC
TRBV7-2,-,TRBJ2-1,-,CASSGLRQSGQFF,TGTGCCAGCAGCGGCCTAAGACAGTCCGGGCAGTTCTTC
TRBV7-6,-,TRBJ2-3,-,CASSYGSRGADTQYF,TGTGCCAGCAGCTACGGCTCCAGGGGAGCAGATACGCAGTATTTT
TRBV7-8,-,TRBJ1-1,-,CASSPGSTEAFF,TGTGCCAGCAGCCCAGGATCCACTGAAGCTTTCTTT
TRBV18,-,TRBJ1-5,-,CASSPPGEGQPQHF,TGTGCCAGCTCACCACCGGGTGAGGGTCAGCCCCAGCATTTT
TRBV6-4,once,TRBJ2-5,TRBD2,CATRGLAGGGETQYF,TGTGCCACCAGGGGCCTAGCGGGGGGCGGTGAGACCCAGTACTTC
TRBV4-2,few,TRBJ1-6,-,CASSQERGYNSPLHF,TGTGCCAGCAGCCAAGAGAGGGGGTATAATTCACCCCTCCACTTT
TRBV9,-,TRBJ1-2,-,CASSVGTGYGYTF,TGTGCCAGCAGCGTAGGTACGGGCTATGGCTACACCTTC
TRBV7-6,-,TRBJ1-1,-,CASSRGGLTMNTEAFF,TGTGCCAGCAGCCGAGGGGGTCTTACAATGAACACTGAAGCTTTCTTT
TRBV14,-,TRBJ2-3,-,CASSADSHSTDTQYF,TGTGCCAGCAGCGCCGACTCGCACAGCACAGATACGCAGTATTTT
TRBV4-2,-,TRBJ2-1,TRBD2,CASSQRNLAGGLHNEQFF,TGTGCCAGCAGCCAACGGAATCTAGCGGGAGGCCTCCACAATGAGCAGTTCTTC
TRBV6-5,-,TRBJ1-1,-,CASSYSKGETNTEAFF,TGTGCCAGCAGTTACTCGAAAGGGGAAACCAACACTGAAGCTTTCTTT
TRBV28,-,TRBJ2-7,TRBD2,CASSFRASGPRGEQYF,TGTGCCAGCAGTTTCCGGGCTAGCGGGCCCCGGGGGGAGCAGTACTTC
TRBV29-1,once,TRBJ2-1,-,CSVRDNEQFF,TGCAGCGTTAGGGACAATGAGCAGTTCTTC
TRBV6-6,-,TRBJ2-7,-,CASSRISPYEQYF,TGTGCCAGCAGTAGGATCTCACCCTACGAGCAGTACTTC
TRBV28,-,TRBJ1-2,-,CASSLRGRTNYGYTF,TGTGCCAGCAGTTTGCGGGGGCGAACTAACTATGGCTACACCTTC
TRBV5-1,few,TRBJ2-1,TRBD2,CASSFSGVSYNEQFF,TGCGCCAGCAGCTTTAGCGGGGTATCCTACAATGAGCAGTTCTTC
TRBV19,-,TRBJ2-6,TRBD1,CASSTTGGSGANVLTF,TGTGCCAGTAGTACAACAGGGGGCTCTGGGGCCAACGTCCTGACTTTC
TRBV10-1,-,TRBJ2-7,-,CASTSVKDNNYEQYF,TGCGCCAGCACATCAGTGAAGGACAACAACTACGAGCAGTACTTC
TRBV6-5,-,TRBJ2-5,TRBD1,CASRPGTGSETQYF,TGTGCCAGCAGGCCCGGGACAGGGTCGGAGACCCAGTACTTC
TRBV7-2,-,TRBJ2-1,-,CASSLASTSSYNEQFF,TGTGCCAGCAGCTTAGCCTCTACGAGCTCCTACAATGAGCAGTTCTTC
TRBV5-1,-,TRBJ2-7,-,CASSLTDATYEQYF,TGCGCCAGCAGCTTGACGGACGCGACCTACGAGCAGTACTTC
TRBV5-1,few,TRBJ2-5,-,CASSPNQETQYF,TGCGCCAGCAGCCCCAATCAAGAGACCCAGTACTTC
TRBV7-6,-,TRBJ2-7,-,CASSPGRRDSYEQYF,TGTGCCAGCAGCCCCGGGCGCAGGGACTCCTACGAGCAGTACTTC